This is a list of T cell receptor beta chains from one sample in a study of spatial heterogeneity in lung cancer. TCRdb ran MiXCR on the 5' RACE reads and lists one entry per CDR3 protein. The table shows 25,000 to 35,000 distinct CDR3 sequences, with 5.4% occurring only once. Sequencing was performed on PBMCs, taken at follow-up. These receptor sequences come from a female donor with early-stage non-small cell lung cancer. Each CDR3 is given with its conserved first and last residue. D genes are given only for firm matches. Part of the rows lack a size; the others show once, few, many or a class for expanded clones.

clone size	V gene	D gene	J gene	CDR3 DNA	CDR3 protein
many	TRBV20-1	-	TRBJ1-2	TGCAGTGCTAGAGATCCTTACAGGGTTTATGGCTACACCTTC	CSARDPYRVYGYTF
-	TRBV20-1	-	TRBJ2-3	TGCAGTGCTTGGGGGGCGGCTAGCGGACATACAGATACGCAGTATTTT	CSAWGAASGHTDTQYF
many	TRBV7-2	TRBD2	TRBJ2-7	TGTGCCAGCAGCTTTGGAGGGAGGGACTACGAGCAGTACTTC	CASSFGGRDYEQYF
many	TRBV6-5	-	TRBJ2-5	TGTGCCACCAAGACCAGGTGGGGCGAGACCCAGTACTTC	CATKTRWGETQYF
many	TRBV5-1	TRBD1	TRBJ2-1	TGCGCCAGTCAGAGTGGGACAGGGTACTCCAATGAGCAGTTCTTC	CASQSGTGYSNEQFF
many	TRBV10-2	TRBD2	TRBJ2-1	TGCGCCAGCAGAAAAGCGGGAGGGGGGGGCTCCTACAATGAGCAGTTCTTC	CASRKAGGGGSYNEQFF
many	TRBV2	-	TRBJ2-3	TGTGCCAGCAATCTAGGGGCCGTCCGCACAGATACGCAGTATTTT	CASNLGAVRTDTQYF
few	TRBV27	-	TRBJ2-2	TGTGCCAGCAGTTTATCGGGGGTTTCCGGGGAGCTGTTTTTT	CASSLSGVSGELFF
many	TRBV5-1	-	TRBJ1-1	TGCGCCAGCAGCTTGGAGGGGGGCCGAAAAGGTGAAGCTTTCTTT	CASSLEGGRKGEAFF
many	TRBV28	-	TRBJ1-4	TGTGCCAGCAGTTCCAGGTCCCTTAATGAAAAACTGTTTTTT	CASSSRSLNEKLFF
many	TRBV9	-	TRBJ1-1	TGTGCCAGCAGCGTAGGGACCGCGAACACTGAAGCTTTCTTT	CASSVGTANTEAFF
many	TRBV3-1	-	TRBJ1-1	TGTGCCAGCAGCCTTTCCGGGGCGAACACTGAAGCTTTCTTT	CASSLSGANTEAFF
many	TRBV29-1	-	TRBJ2-2	TGCAGCGTTCGGGCAGACACCGGGGAGCTGTTTTTT	CSVRADTGELFF
many	TRBV5-4	TRBD2	TRBJ2-6	TGTGCCAGCAGCTTGGGACTAGCGGGGACCTCTGGGGCCAACGTCCTGACTTTC	CASSLGLAGTSGANVLTF
-	TRBV5-8	-	TRBJ2-1	TGTGCCAGCAGCTCCACCTCCTTAGGACCCTTGCCCAATGAGCAGTTCTTC	CASSSTSLGPLPNEQFF
many	TRBV2	-	TRBJ2-7	TGTGCCAGCAGTACCGGGACGGCCTCCTACGAGCAGTACTTC	CASSTGTASYEQYF
-	TRBV28	-	TRBJ1-1	TGTGCCAGCATCAGGGAGGGGAACACTGAAGCTTTCTTT	CASIREGNTEAFF
many	TRBV28	-	TRBJ2-5	TGTGCCAGCAGACAGGGTTCGGAGGGGACCCAGTACTTC	CASRQGSEGTQYF
-	TRBV5-6	-	TRBJ2-2	TGTGCCAGCAGCTTGGTTACGTCGGGGGACACCGGGGAGCTGTTTTTT	CASSLVTSGDTGELFF
many	TRBV11-2	TRBD2	TRBJ2-3	TGTGCCAGCAGCTTCAACCGGGGGGGCGGGACAGATACGCAGTATTTT	CASSFNRGGGTDTQYF
few	TRBV19	TRBD1	TRBJ2-4	TGTGCCACTACCTCCCCCCGACAGGGGAAAAACATTCAGTACTTC	CATTSPRQGKNIQYF
many	TRBV3-1	-	TRBJ2-2	TGTGCCAGCAGCCTCCAATTTACCGGGGAGCTGTTTTTT	CASSLQFTGELFF
-	TRBV10-3	-	TRBJ2-2	TGTGCCATCAGGGGAGATCAGGTGACCGGGGAGCTGTTTTTT	CAIRGDQVTGELFF
many	TRBV4-2	TRBD1	TRBJ1-1	TGTGCCAGCAGCCAAGACCTTGCAGGGGGCATGGGAGTCACTGAAGCTTTCTTT	CASSQDLAGGMGVTEAFF
many	TRBV12-3/TRBV12-4	-	TRBJ2-7	TGTGCCAGCAGTTTACAGGACTCCTACGAGCAGTACTTC	CASSLQDSYEQYF
many	TRBV28	-	TRBJ2-3	TGTGCCAGCAGACCTGGACAGAGCACAGATACGCAGTATTTT	CASRPGQSTDTQYF
many	TRBV28	TRBD1	TRBJ2-1	TGTGCCACGAAACGGGGACAGCTTAATGAGCAGTTCTTC	CATKRGQLNEQFF
many	TRBV4-3	-	TRBJ2-3	TGCGCCAGCAGCCAAGATCTGGCTCTCACAGATACGCAGTATTTT	CASSQDLALTDTQYF
few	TRBV19	-	TRBJ2-5	TGTGCCAGTAGTATCGGGTTGACAGAGCAAGAGACCCAGTACTTC	CASSIGLTEQETQYF
many	TRBV7-2	TRBD2	TRBJ2-7	TGTGCCAGCAGCGTTGGGGGGGTTCCGAGCTCCTACGAGCAGTACTTC	CASSVGGVPSSYEQYF
few	TRBV6-2/TRBV6-3	-	TRBJ1-1	TGTGCCAGCAGTTTCACCTCCGGGACGGCGAACACTGAAGCTTTCTTT	CASSFTSGTANTEAFF
-	TRBV10-3	-	TRBJ2-7	TGTGCCATCAGTGATGGTGGGGGGCGCGAGCAGTACTTC	CAISDGGGREQYF
few	TRBV7-2	TRBD1	TRBJ2-3	TGTGCCAGCAGCCAAAATCGACAGGGGGCTCGGACAGATACGCAGTATTTT	CASSQNRQGARTDTQYF
few	TRBV27	-	TRBJ2-3	TGTGCCAGCAGAAAGGAGGCCTTGAGCACAGATACGCAGTATTTT	CASRKEALSTDTQYF
many	TRBV4-3	-	TRBJ2-6	TGCGCCAGCAGCCAAGATAGTTCAGGGTACGGGGCCAACGTCCTGACTTTC	CASSQDSSGYGANVLTF
few	TRBV5-1	-	TRBJ2-6	TGCGCCAGCAGGGTTTTGGCTGGGGCCAACGTCCTGACTTTC	CASRVLAGANVLTF
many	TRBV7-8	TRBD1	TRBJ2-6	TGTGCCAGCAGGAGGACAGGACAGTCTGGGGCCAACGTCCTGACTTTC	CASRRTGQSGANVLTF
many	TRBV12-3/TRBV12-4	-	TRBJ1-1	TGTGCCAGCAGTTTATCAGGCAGGGGCACTGAAGCTTTCTTT	CASSLSGRGTEAFF
many	TRBV7-9	-	TRBJ1-1	TGTGCCAGCAGCCCGACAAACACTGAAGCTTTCTTT	CASSPTNTEAFF
many	TRBV28	-	TRBJ2-6	TGTGCCAGCAGTCCCCGTGGGCGGGGCTCTGGGGCCAACGTCCTGACTTTC	CASSPRGRGSGANVLTF
many	TRBV20-1	-	TRBJ2-3	TGCAGTAATGGGGAGGTATTAGATACGCAGTATTTT	CSNGEVLDTQYF
many	TRBV6-6	TRBD2	TRBJ2-3	TGTGCCAGCAGTTATAACTCATTCGCGGGACTAGCGGGAATTGTAGATGCAGATACGCAGTATTTT	CASSYNSFAGLAGIVDADTQYF
many	TRBV14	-	TRBJ1-6	TGTGCCAGCAGCCAATATATCGACGGGTCACCCCTCCACTTT	CASSQYIDGSPLHF
many	TRBV5-1	TRBD2	TRBJ2-3	TGCGCCAGCAGCTTGCGCGGACTAGCAACAGATACGCAGTATTTT	CASSLRGLATDTQYF
many	TRBV3-1	-	TRBJ1-4	TGTGCCAGCAGCCAGCCAGGGACTAATGAAAAACTGTTTTTT	CASSQPGTNEKLFF
few	TRBV6-2/TRBV6-3	-	TRBJ1-6	TGTGCCAGCATCCGGGACGGAAATAATTCACCCCTCCACTTT	CASIRDGNNSPLHF
few	TRBV3-1	-	TRBJ1-2	TGTGCCAGCAGCCAAGAGTCAGTCGGCTACACCTTC	CASSQESVGYTF
-	TRBV29-1	-	TRBJ1-4	TGCAGCGTTGCTCAAAAAGAAAAACTGTTTTTT	CSVAQKEKLFF
many	TRBV27	-	TRBJ2-2	TGTGCCAGCAGTGTCCAGGGGTACGGGGAGCTGTTTTTT	CASSVQGYGELFF
many	TRBV29-1	-	TRBJ2-1	TGCAGCGTGAGTTCCGGAATGACGGGATGGAGCTCCTACAATGAGCAGTTCTTC	CSVSSGMTGWSSYNEQFF
many	TRBV28	TRBD2	TRBJ2-3	TGTGCCAGCAGTCTTCGGACTAGCGGCTACACAGATACGCAGTATTTT	CASSLRTSGYTDTQYF
-	TRBV10-1	-	TRBJ2-5	TGCGCCAGCAGTGGAAGGTCGGGGGGCCGAGAGACCCAGTACTTC	CASSGRSGGRETQYF
many	TRBV27	TRBD2	TRBJ2-1	TGTGCCAGCAGTCTCGGGACTAGTGTCAATGAGCAGTTCTTC	CASSLGTSVNEQFF
-	TRBV4-2	-	TRBJ2-7	TGTGCCAGCAGCCCTTTCAGTGCTTCCTACGAGCAGTACTTC	CASSPFSASYEQYF
-	TRBV9	-	TRBJ1-1	TGTGCCAGCAGCGTAGATCTGGCTAACACTGAAGCTTTCTTT	CASSVDLANTEAFF
many	TRBV6-1	TRBD2	TRBJ2-3	TGTGCCAGCACCCTCTTAGCGGGAAGCACAGATACGCAGTATTTT	CASTLLAGSTDTQYF
many	TRBV14	TRBD1	TRBJ2-5	TGTGCCAGCAGCCAAGATCTGGGACAGGCGGAGACCCAGTACTTC	CASSQDLGQAETQYF